The rows below give T cell receptor beta chains drawn from one sample of a study of blood T cell repertoires in COVID-19. Profiling relied on immunoSEQ multiplex PCR, and the TCRdb table lists in-frame clones only, not all of them. The sample includes approximately 88,000 clones, 75% to 85% of them seen just once. Sequenced input: peripheral blood. The receptors were sampled from a woman aged 80 or older with acute or convalescent COVID-19. Each CDR3 is given with its conserved first and last residue. A row's size may be missing; if present it is once, few, many or a size class.

cdr3_length clone_size j_call v_call cdr3_aa
13 few TRBJ1-2 TRBV5-6 CASSKTGPWGYTF
15 - TRBJ1-1 TRBV28 CASSLVPTGESEAFF
15 - TRBJ1-2 TRBV27 CASSLSVQGARGYTF
15 - TRBJ1-4 TRBV5-1 CASSLVQGTNEKLFF
16 - TRBJ1-1 TRBV10-3 CAISDFGRESGTEAFF
18 - TRBJ2-2 TRBV6-1 CASSAPGLAGVGTGELFF
19 once TRBJ2-6 TRBV3-1/TRBV3-2 CASSRVAGETYSGANVLTF
12 - TRBJ2-7 TRBV11-2 CASSVFSYEQYF
17 few TRBJ1-6 TRBV6-2/TRBV6-3 CASSYRPGWSYNSPLHF
14 few TRBJ1-1 TRBV25-1 CASSEYRQGAGAFF
12 - TRBJ2-5 TRBV30 CAWSAGEETQYF
14 - TRBJ2-7 TRBV29-1 CSASRLAGGYEQYF
13 - TRBJ2-7 TRBV2 CASSDTESYEQYF
16 - TRBJ2-7 TRBV3-1/TRBV3-2 CASSPRTSGRAREQYF
15 - TRBJ2-7 TRBV9 CASSVEGTGSYEQYF
14 - TRBJ1-1 TRBV7-9 CASSLTGGRTEAFF
15 - TRBJ2-1 TRBV5-5 CASSQLAGPYNEQFF
16 - TRBJ2-7 TRBV23-1 CASILLRQGVIYEQYF
14 once TRBJ1-2 TRBV5-1 CASSLMTGGYGYTF
15 - TRBJ1-1 TRBV11-2 CASSSGTGLKTEAFF
12 - TRBJ2-1 TRBV5-1 CASSGTGSEQFF
14 - TRBJ1-5 TRBV6-6 CASSFRDRAQPQHF
15 - TRBJ2-7 TRBV7-2 CASSARQGNGYEQYF
15 - TRBJ2-7 TRBV5-4 CASSLVGTGPYEQYF
14 - TRBJ1-6 TRBV7-2 CASSLVGERSPLHF
14 - TRBJ2-7 TRBV25-1 CASSDFLAGDEQYF
14 - TRBJ1-2 TRBV29-1 CSVLVQGYSYGYTF
14 - TRBJ2-5 TRBV20-1 CSASGQGALETQYF
13 few TRBJ1-1 TRBV2 CASKGGSETEAFF
14 - TRBJ2-3 TRBV2 CASSEEGGPDTQYF
13 - TRBJ1-4 TRBV7-9 CASSLGGGEKLFF
15 - TRBJ2-7 TRBV5-1 CASSEQGFLTYEQYF
15 - TRBJ2-2 TRBV7-9 CASSRQGSNTGELFF
15 - TRBJ2-7 TRBV5-4 CASSLETGSYHEQYF
15 - TRBJ1-5 TRBV3-1/TRBV3-2 CASSPYGSGNQPQHF
16 - TRBJ2-1 TRBV18 CASSPRTLDSHNEQFF
16 - TRBJ1-4 TRBV19 CASRDRGFRTNEKLFF
14 - TRBJ2-2 TRBV29-1 CSVSAGGRIGELFF
15 few TRBJ2-5 TRBV6-5 CASSYSPHLQETQYF
14 few TRBJ1-3 TRBV19 CASSPVGAGNTIYF